This T cell receptor (beta chain) stems from a study of T cells in Graves' hyperthyroidism and ophthalmopathy. RNA transcripts served as the template for amplifying TCR beta CDR3 regions. Using the HTBI primer set, a first-round RT-PCR was run on the TCR CDR3. TCRdb analysed the multiplex PCR reads with MiXCR anew, one entry per CDR3 protein. The repertoire holds around 600,000 distinct CDR3 sequences, with approximately 15% as singletons. The germline V gene encodes CDR1 SGHNT and CDR2 YENEEA. Trimming took off 1 base at V and 5 bases at J, with 3 bases between the two ends. This CDR3 region has 11 residues. This clonotype was recorded at least ten times.

The chain is built from TRBV11-3 and TRBJ2-7, with unresolved D. The specimen was blood. The sequence was collected from a woman aged 18-29 years with Graves' ophthalmopathy. The CDR3: CASSLANEQYF. The CDR3 region has the DNA TGTGCCAGCAGCTTAGCAAACGAGCAGTACTTC.